Below are 4 T cell receptor beta chains sequenced from a single sample in a study of T cells expressing NK-cell markers. TCRdb reworked the 5' RACE reads into one entry per CDR3 protein, no DNA. This sample's table has about 160,000 distinct CDR3 sequences. The sequenced sample was blood T cells: a sorted CD56 or NKG2C T cell subset, CD4+ or CD8+ T cells, or bulk PBMC T cells (not recorded which). The receptors stem from a woman between 18 and 70 years old in good health.

CDR3 loop: CASSLDRGRNEQFF. The chain employs TRBV7-3 and TRBJ2-1; TCRdb reports TRBD1, a call that lacks DNA to check it against. CDR3 length equals 14 residues. Germline V gene data show CDR1 as SGHTA and CDR2 as FQGTGA. The full variable domain, its missing parts supplied by reference TRBV7-3 and TRBJ2-1, is GAGVSQTPSNKVTEKGKYVELRCDPISGHTALYWYRQSLGQGPEFLIYFQGTGAADDSGLPNDRFFAVRPEGSVSTLKIQRTERGDSAVYLCASSLDRGRNEQFFGPGTRLTVL.

V is TRBV9 and J is TRBJ1-1; TCRdb's assignment of TRBD1 cannot be checked, as there is no DNA. This CDR3 comprises 16 residues. The germline CDR1 and CDR2 sequences are SGDLS and YYNGEE. CDR3 amino acids: CASSPFTGLARTEAFF.

The CDR3 loop reads CSASTGLAGPYNEQFF. The V gene is TRBV20-1, the J gene TRBJ2-1; TCRdb indicates TRBD2, and absent DNA this call remains unverified. This CDR3 is 16 amino acids long. Per the germline V gene, CDR1 is DFQATT and CDR2 is SNEGSKA (reference sequence).

J is TRBJ2-6 and V is TRBV27; TCRdb calls TRBD2, which cannot be checked without DNA. Germline V gene data show CDR1 as MNHEY and CDR2 as SMNVEV (reference sequence). CDR3 size: 17 residues. CDR3 amino acids: CASSRLGRASGANVLTF.